This T cell receptor (beta chain) comes out of a study of shared clonotypes between healthy human individuals. Donors, without exception, were Caucasian adults residing in Nashville, Tennessee. Here immunoSEQ multiplex PCR was the method, and the copy in TCRdb shows in-frame clones only, minus some. Of millions of clones listed, over 85% are singletons. Trimming took 5 bases from V and 7 from J, leaving 12 bases between them. This CDR3 region has 12 residues. Germline values: CDR1 SEHNR, CDR2 FQNEAQ (reference sequence). The chain recombines TRBV7-9 with TRBJ2-7; tentative D call: TRBD1 (5 bases). The sequence was collected from a young man in good health. Source material: naive CD4+ T cells sorted from blood. As to subset: CD45RA+ positively selected. As DNA, the CDR3 is TGTGCCAGCAGCGCGAGGACAAGGGAGCAGTACTTC. Protein sequence: CASSARTREQYF. The entire variable domain, with the rest obtained from reference TRBV7-9 and TRBJ2-7, is as follows: DTGVSQNPRHKITKRGQNVTFRCDPISEHNRLYWYRQTLGQGPEFLTYFQNEAQLEKSRLLSDRFSAERPKGSFSTLEIQRTEQGDSAMYLCASSARTREQYFGPGTRLTVT.